This T cell receptor (beta chain) was documented in a study of T cells in localized non-small cell lung cancer. The assay was immunoSEQ multiplex PCR, and TCRdb's table has in-frame clones only and misses some. Of 12,000 or so clones listed, around 83% are singletons. Germline-derived CDR1 and CDR2 are SGHVS and FQNEAQ. The V end lost 1 base, the J end lost 0 bases, and 10 bases lay between the germline ends. This CDR3 region has 16 residues. This clone came up once. The rearrangement uses TRBV7-8 and TRBJ1-3; no clear D gene. This specimen consisted of peripheral blood, obtained before any cancer treatment. The sequence derives from a male donor at least 60 years old with stage I lung adenocarcinoma. In DNA form, the CDR3 reads TGTGCCAGCAGCTTAGTAGGCAGGATCTCTGGAAACACCATATATTTT. Its protein product is CASSLVGRISGNTIYF.